A single sample gave rise to the 10 T cell receptor beta chains below, sequenced in a study of shared clonotypes between healthy human individuals. Terminally differentiated effector memory CD45RA+ cells were excluded by CCR7 positive selection of CD45RO-negative cells. Clones were read by immunoSEQ multiplex PCR, and TCRdb kept only the in-frame ones, dropping some. This table has under 1 million clones, 92% appearing once. Specimen: naive CD8+ T cells sorted from blood. These receptors were obtained from a young man in good health.

The chain uses TRBV5-1 and TRBJ2-1, with D perhaps matching TRBD1 (6 bases). This CDR3 contains 17 residues. Germline V gene data show CDR1 as SGHRS and CDR2 as YFSETQ. V dropped 4 bases and J dropped 8 bases, with 25 bases sitting between them. The CDR3 DNA is TGCGCCAGCAGCCTGACAGGCTCAGGACTGTACATGGATGAGCAGTTCTTC. It translates to CASSLTGSGLYMDEQFF.

The chain is built from TRBV6-5 and TRBJ2-1; D is perhaps TRBD2 (6 bases). The length of the CDR3 is 14 residues. Between the trimmed V and J ends, which lost 5 bases and 8 bases, there was a span of 16 bases. Germline V gene data show CDR1 as MNHEY and CDR2 as SVGAGI. The CDR3 reads CASSGEWGGDEQFF. Here the CDR3 DNA reads TGTGCCAGCAGTGGGGAGTGGGGCGGGGATGAGCAGTTCTTC.

The rearrangement joins TRBV5-6 to TRBJ2-1; either TRBD1 or TRBD2 may fit D (5 bases each). The CDR3 loop spans 15 amino acids. Germline assignment: CDR1 SGHDT and CDR2 YYEEEE. V was trimmed by 4 bases and J by 3 bases, leaving 14 bases between them. The CDR3 DNA reads TGTGCCAGCAGCCCCGGGACCGATAACTACAATGAGCAGTTCTTC. It codes for CASSPGTDNYNEQFF. Variable domain in full (rest from reference TRBV5-6 and TRBJ2-1): DAGVTQSPTHLIKTRGQQVTLRCSPKSGHDTVSWYQQALGQGPQFIFQYYEEEERQRGNFPDRFSGHQFPNYSSELNVNALLLGDSALYLCASSPGTDNYNEQFFGPGTRLTVL.

V gene TRBV7-9 combines with J gene TRBJ2-7; D might be TRBD2 (5 bases). Germline CDR1 is SEHNR and CDR2 is FQNEAQ (reference sequence). Trimming pared 6 bases from V and 3 bases from J, leaving 9 bases between. CDR3 length equals 12 residues. The CDR3 loop reads CASRSGSYEQYF. The CDR3 bases are TGTGCCAGCAGAAGCGGTAGCTACGAGCAGTACTTC.

This rearrangement joins TRBV14 to TRBJ1-4, with D perhaps TRBD1 (6 bases). The CDR3 contains 17 residues. V dropped 4 bases and J dropped 5 bases, with 20 bases sitting between them. The germline CDR1 and CDR2 sequences are SGHDN and FVKESK. The CDR3 is CASSRVEFRGHNEKLFF. The CDR3 DNA reads as TGTGCCAGCAGCCGCGTAGAGTTCAGGGGACACAATGAAAAACTGTTTTTT.

The chain is built from TRBV29-1 and TRBJ1-2; a possible D gene is TRBD1 (5 bases). The CDR3 spans 12 residues. Trimming stripped 3 bases from V and 8 bases from J, with 13 bases between. Per germline, CDR1 SQVTM and CDR2 ANQGSEA. This CDR3 reads CSVDGGGEGYTF. CDR3 nucleotides: TGCAGCGTTGACGGCGGGGGAGAAGGCTACACCTTC.

The chain is built from TRBV19 and TRBJ2-7; D is undetermined. Germline values: CDR1 LNHDA, CDR2 SQIVND (reference sequence). Between the trimmed V and J ends, which lost 0 bases and 1 base, there was a span of 4 bases. The CDR3 sequence is 13 residues long. The CDR3 region is CASSIERSYEQYF. The CDR3 DNA reads TGTGCCAGTAGTATAGAACGGTCCTACGAGCAGTACTTC.

The chain has TRBV29-1 and TRBJ2-7; D is unclear. The CDR3 runs to 13 residues. V gave up 4 bases and J gave up 0 bases, with 10 bases separating them. Germline V gives CDR1 SQVTM, CDR2 ANQGSEA. The DNA for the CDR3 is TGCAGCGTTGCTGGCAGGAACTCCTACGAGCAGTACTTC. Translating gives CSVAGRNSYEQYF.

A remark on this clone: The sample carries other DNA sequences with the same CDR3. This chain links TRBV27 with TRBJ2-6; the D is unclear. Trimming removed 6 bases at V and 0 bases at J, with 0 bases between. This CDR3 region has 12 residues. Germline loops: CDR1 MNHEY, CDR2 SMNVEV (reference sequence). This chain's CDR3 is CASSSGANVLTF. The CDR3 nucleotides read TGTGCCAGCAGCTCTGGGGCCAACGTCCTGACTTTC.

The rearrangement joins TRBV27 to TRBJ2-7, with TRBD2 identical over 12 bases. With 7 bases clipped from V and 8 bases from J, the junction kept 3 bases outside the gene matches. CDR3 length equals 12 residues. Per the germline V gene, CDR1 is MNHEY and CDR2 is SMNVEV (reference sequence). In nucleotides, the CDR3 is TGTGCCAGCATAGGACTAGCGGGACAGCAGTACTTC. Encoded protein: CASIGLAGQQYF.